Below, one T cell receptor beta chain is given with its context. Its specificity is not known. This entry is derived from a study of beta chain features in type 1 diabetes. The overall study: All samples yielded some 100,000,000 examined sorted cells. Study-level points and caveats: Within patients, naive, central memory and Treg TCRB repertoires seemed more similar than within healthy donors. Researchers report that Type 1 diabetes patients had moderately but significantly shorter TCRB CDR3s across all four CD4+ subsets.

Investigators reverse transcribed all isolated RNA, so they sequenced expressed TCRB transcripts. Profiling relied on immunoSEQ multiplex PCR, and the TCRdb table lists in-frame clones only, not all of them. The sample has 310,000 or so clones, over 14% seen once. The germline gives CDR1 LGHNA, CDR2 YSLEER. The CDR3 length is 15 residues. Trimming took 2 bases from V and 6 from J; bases not matched to a gene: 6. The V gene is TRBV4-3, the J gene TRBJ1-1; TRBD1 matches at 10 bases. The sequencing sample was made of naive CD4+ T cells from blood. The sequence was obtained from a man younger than 35 with type 1 diabetes. The CDR3 loop is CASSQTGQGVPEAFF. The CDR3 DNA is TGCGCCAGCAGCCAAACTGGACAGGGGGTCCCTGAAGCTTTCTTT.